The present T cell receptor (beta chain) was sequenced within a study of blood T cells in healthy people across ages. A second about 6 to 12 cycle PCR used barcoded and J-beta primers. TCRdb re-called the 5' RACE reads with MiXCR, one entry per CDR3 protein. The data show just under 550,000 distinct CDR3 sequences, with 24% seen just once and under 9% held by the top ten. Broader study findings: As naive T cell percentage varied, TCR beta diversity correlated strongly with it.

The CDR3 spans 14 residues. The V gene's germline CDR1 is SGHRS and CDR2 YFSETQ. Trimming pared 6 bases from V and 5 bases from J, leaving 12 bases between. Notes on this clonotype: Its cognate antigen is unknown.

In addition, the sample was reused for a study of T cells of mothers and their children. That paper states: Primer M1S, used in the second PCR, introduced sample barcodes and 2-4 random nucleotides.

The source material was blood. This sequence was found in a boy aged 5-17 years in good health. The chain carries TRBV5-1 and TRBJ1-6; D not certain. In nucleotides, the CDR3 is TGCGCCAGCAAGGTTGAACTGAATAATTCACCCCTCCACTTT. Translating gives CASKVELNNSPLHF.